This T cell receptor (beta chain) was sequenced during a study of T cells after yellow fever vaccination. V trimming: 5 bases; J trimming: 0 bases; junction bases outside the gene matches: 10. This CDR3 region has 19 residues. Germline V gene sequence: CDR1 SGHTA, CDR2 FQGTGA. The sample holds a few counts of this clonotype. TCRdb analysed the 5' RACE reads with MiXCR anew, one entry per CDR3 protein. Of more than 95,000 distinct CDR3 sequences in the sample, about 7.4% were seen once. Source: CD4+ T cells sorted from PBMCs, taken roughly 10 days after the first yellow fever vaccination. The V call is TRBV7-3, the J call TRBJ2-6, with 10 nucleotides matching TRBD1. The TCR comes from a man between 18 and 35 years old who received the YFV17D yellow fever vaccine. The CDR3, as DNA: TGTGCCAGCAGCGGGGACAGGGGTTCGGTGATCTCTGGGGCCAACGTCCTGACTTTC. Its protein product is CASSGDRGSVISGANVLTF.